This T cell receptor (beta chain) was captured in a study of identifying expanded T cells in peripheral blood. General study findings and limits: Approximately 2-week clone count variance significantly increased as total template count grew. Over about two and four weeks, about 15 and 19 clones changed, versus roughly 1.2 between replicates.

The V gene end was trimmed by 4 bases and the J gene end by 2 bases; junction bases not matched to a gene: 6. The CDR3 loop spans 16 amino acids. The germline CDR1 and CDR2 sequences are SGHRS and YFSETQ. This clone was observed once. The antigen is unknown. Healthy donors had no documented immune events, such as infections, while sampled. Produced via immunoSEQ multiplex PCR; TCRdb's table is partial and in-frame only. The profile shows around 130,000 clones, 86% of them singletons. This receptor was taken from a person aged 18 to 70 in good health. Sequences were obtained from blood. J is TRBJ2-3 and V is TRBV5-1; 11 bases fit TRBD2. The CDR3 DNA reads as TGCGCCAGCAGCCGCGCGACTAGCGGGGCCACAGATACGCAGTATTTT. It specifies CASSRATSGATDTQYF.